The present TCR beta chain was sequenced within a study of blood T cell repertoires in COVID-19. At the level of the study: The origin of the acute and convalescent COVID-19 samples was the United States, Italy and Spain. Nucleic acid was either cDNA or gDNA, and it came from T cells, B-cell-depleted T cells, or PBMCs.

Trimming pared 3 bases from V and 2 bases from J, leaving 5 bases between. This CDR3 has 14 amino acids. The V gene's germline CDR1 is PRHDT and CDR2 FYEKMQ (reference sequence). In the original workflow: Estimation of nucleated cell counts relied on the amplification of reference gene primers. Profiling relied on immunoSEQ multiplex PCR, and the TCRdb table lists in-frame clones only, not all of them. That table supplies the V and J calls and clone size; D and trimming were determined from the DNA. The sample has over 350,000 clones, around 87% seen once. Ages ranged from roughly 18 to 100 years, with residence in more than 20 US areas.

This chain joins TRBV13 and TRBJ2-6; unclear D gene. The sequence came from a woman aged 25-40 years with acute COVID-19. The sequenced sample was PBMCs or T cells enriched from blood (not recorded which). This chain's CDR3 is CASSFGPGANVLTF. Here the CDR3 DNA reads TGTGCCAGCAGCTTTGGCCCTGGGGCCAACGTCCTGACTTTC. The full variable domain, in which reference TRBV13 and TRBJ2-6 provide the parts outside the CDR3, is AAGVIQSPRHLIKEKRETATLKCYPIPRHDTVYWYQQGPGQDPQFLISFYEKMQSDKGSIPDRFSAQQFSDYHSELNMSSLELGDSALYFCASSFGPGANVLTFGAGSRLTVL.